These 7 T cell receptor beta chains originate from one sample sequenced in a study of CD4+ T cells in melanoma (dated by TCRdb to 2021 to 2024). The library was built by means of the immunoSEQ multiplex PCR assay. Sourced from immuneACCESS, this table was stored by TCRdb with only in-frame sequences that have V and J called. A share of the clones is absent; for the studies checked, an unresolved V gene accounts for under half, and the remainder has no known explanation. Counted in this sample were tens of thousands of clones; almost 70% of them appeared once. The ten largest clones add up to around 5% of the sample. Sequences were obtained from tumor tissue. These receptors originate from a human donor with melanoma.

The V and J genes are TRBV7-9 and TRBJ2-5, with TRBD2 matching 13 bases. The CDR3 covers 15 residues. J lost 4 bases, V lost 1 base, and 0 bases had no gene match. CDR1 and CDR2 (germline): SEHNR, FQNEAQ (reference sequence). This CDR3 is CASSLGLAGGETQYF. The CDR3 nucleotides are TGTGCCAGCAGCTTAGGACTAGCGGGGGGAGAGACCCAGTACTTC.

V usage is TRBV7-2 and J usage is TRBJ1-2; D unresolved. V lost 7 bases and J 1 base, leaving 10 bases between the germline ends. There are 13 residues in the CDR3. Germline V gives CDR1 SGHTA, CDR2 FQGNSA. Here the CDR3 DNA reads TGTGCCAGCATGGAGGGCAATAACTATGGCTACACCTTC. Translation gives CASMEGNNYGYTF.

The rearrangement joins TRBV28 to TRBJ2-5; 9 bases are shared with TRBD1. V lost 2 bases and J lost 4; bases outside the gene matches: 8. Per germline, CDR1 MDHEN and CDR2 SYDVKM. The CDR3 is 16 residues long. CDR3 residues: CASSLRGQGLRETQYF. CDR3 bases: TGTGCCAGCAGTTTACGGGGACAGGGATTAAGAGAGACCCAGTACTTC.

This clone was counted a few times. The chain combines TRBV18 with TRBJ2-7; D is possibly TRBD2 (5 bases). This CDR3 region has 12 residues. Trimming stripped 2 bases from V and 4 bases from J, with 6 bases between. From germline, CDR1 is KGHSH and CDR2 LQKENI. The CDR3 bases are TGTGCCAGCTCACCAGGGGAGTACGAGCAGTACTTC. This translates into CASSPGEYEQYF.

This sequence joins TRBV27 and TRBJ1-1; maybe TRBD1 (6 bases). Trimming cost V 6 bases and J 11 bases, with 16 bases left between them. CDR3 length: 12 amino acids. Germline V gene sequence: CDR1 MNHEY, CDR2 SMNVEV (reference sequence). CDR3 region: CASSPGGYRAFF. The CDR3 nucleotides read TGTGCCAGCAGCCCGGGGGGCTACCGGGCTTTCTTT.

This clone was found once. V usage is TRBV6-1 and J usage is TRBJ2-1; tentatively, D is TRBD1 or TRBD2 (6 bases each). V dropped 6 bases and J dropped 8 bases, with 11 bases sitting between them. The germline gives CDR1 MNHNS, CDR2 SASEGT. The CDR3 runs 12 residues. The CDR3 protein is CASRRGRDEQFF. CDR3 in DNA: TGTGCCAGCAGACGGGGGCGGGATGAGCAGTTCTTC.

This clone was recorded a few times. The junction shows a germline mismatch at one end, possibly a read error. The V and J genes are TRBV11-2 and TRBJ1-6; D is uncertain. The germline gives CDR1 SGHAT, CDR2 FQNNGV. The CDR3 length is 13 residues. This CDR3 reads CASTSSYNSPLHF. The CDR3 coding sequence is TGTGCCAGTACCAGTTCCTATAATTCTCCCCTCCACTTT.